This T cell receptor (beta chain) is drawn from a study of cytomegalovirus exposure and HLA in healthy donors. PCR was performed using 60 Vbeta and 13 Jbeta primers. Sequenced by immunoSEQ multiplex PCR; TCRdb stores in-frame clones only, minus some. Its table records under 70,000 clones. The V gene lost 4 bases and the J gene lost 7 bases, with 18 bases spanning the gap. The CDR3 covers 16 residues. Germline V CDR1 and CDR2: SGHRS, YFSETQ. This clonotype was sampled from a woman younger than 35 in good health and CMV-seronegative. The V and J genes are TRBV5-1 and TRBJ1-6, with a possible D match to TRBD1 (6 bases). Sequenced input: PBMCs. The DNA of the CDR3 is TGCGCCAGCAGCGTTCCGACAGGCGCGACGAATTCACCCCTCCACTTT. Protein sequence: CASSVPTGATNSPLHF.